The TCR beta chain described here comes from a study of cytomegalovirus exposure and HLA in healthy donors. V lost 0 bases and J 4 bases, leaving 11 bases between the germline ends. The V gene's germline CDR1 is SGHRS and CDR2 YFSETQ. The CDR3 length is 15 residues. Study results and limitations: Common viral pathogens were later found to be apparently linked to several of the most significant clusters.

The primer mix had 60 Vbeta and 13 Jbeta primers. In the authors' methods: A later analysis counted about 80 million unique TCR beta chains, around 11 million shared. Measured with immunoSEQ multiplex PCR; TCRdb has only the in-frame clones, and not every one. The DNA was the basis for D and trimming; V, J and clone size are from that table. The sample lists fewer than 100,000 clones, about three quarters occurring once. Remarks on this clone: What it binds is not known.

Whereas donors were nominally healthy upon sampling, unrecorded immune exposures were probable. This rearrangement joins TRBV5-1 to TRBJ2-1; no clear D. The sequenced sample was PBMCs. The origin of this receptor is a female donor in good health and CMV-seronegative. The CDR3, as DNA: TGCGCCAGCAGCTTGGGGGCCGTCGAGTACAATGAGCAGTTCTTC. Translated: CASSLGAVEYNEQFF.